The source of this T cell receptor (beta chain) is a study of T cell repertoires in ileal Crohn's disease. Study summary: At surgery, 30% to 35% of patients smoked, with median disease duration approximately 8 years.

Study-level results: Every patient over 26.8% clonality showed endoscopic recurrence.

CDR3 length: 17 amino acids. Germline lookup yields CDR1 SGHRS and CDR2 YFSETQ. V lost 3 bases to trimming and J lost 9 bases; unmatched junction nucleotides: 14. With respect to this clone: The target antigen is unknown.

The table came from immunoSEQ multiplex PCR; TCRdb's copy has only in-frame clones and leaves some out. The data contain fewer than 16,000 clones, about 80% of them singletons. The sequence was obtained from an adult with Crohn's disease. The chain combines TRBV5-1 with TRBJ1-3, with TRBD1 identical over 11 bases. Sample: ileal tissue. The CDR3 coding sequence is TGCGCCAGCAGCTCCCCTGGGGCCTCCGGGACAGGGGGCACCATATATTTT. This gives the protein CASSSPGASGTGGTIYF.